This TCR beta chain was profiled in a study of regulatory T cells in long-lasting Graves disease. Arm-PCR of CDR3 regions and iRepertoire HTBI primers were used to build TCR beta libraries. MiXCR was run by TCRdb on the multiplex PCR reads, yielding one entry per CDR3 protein. The table has approximately 400,000 distinct CDR3 sequences, less than 25% seen once. Germline CDR1 ENHRY, CDR2 SYGVKD. CDR3 length: 13 residues. With regard to this clonotype: The junction departs from germline at one end; a sequencing error may be responsible.

The time point denotes: persistent/refractory GD, antithyroid drugs over 5 years with positive TRAb. The TCR library used RNA extracted from PBMCs. The rearrangement uses TRBV10-3 and TRBJ1-4, with D unresolved. The material was peripheral blood mononuclear cells (PBMCs), obtained when the disease was refractory, from a patient treated with antithyroid drugs. The TCR sequence derives from a female donor with Graves disease. In DNA form, the CDR3 reads TGTCCCATCAGTGAGTCCCCTTCGATAAAACTGTTTTTT. It encodes CPISESPSIKLFF.